This is a list of T cell receptor beta chains from one sample in a study of CD4 T cells in relation to SARS-CoV-2 and coronaviruses. Their antigen targets remain unknown. The data were produced by immunoSEQ multiplex PCR, yet TCRdb's version contains in-frame clones alone and is incomplete. This table holds 24,000 or so clones, 70% to 80% found once. Sequences were obtained from CD4+ T cells from PBMCs, cultured in vitro. Every receptor here comes from a human donor in good health. The CDR3 runs from the conserved cysteine through the conserved F or W. Fields, in order: CDR3 protein, CDR3 DNA, J gene, D gene, V gene, clone size. D genes are given only for firm matches. Clone size is stated in some rows and not others, as once, few, many or a class when expanded.

CASSPVSVTHGYTF	TGCGCCAGCAGCCCGGTTTCGGTCACCCATGGCTACACCTTC	TRBJ1-2	.	TRBV5-1	.
CASSPGRGGTSGTDTQYF	TGCGCCAGCAGCCCTGGTCGGGGAGGGACTAGCGGGACCGATACGCAGTATTTT	TRBJ2-3	TRBD2	TRBV5-1	once
CSARHLSLF	TGCAGTGCTCGCCACTTAAGTCTCTTT	TRBJ1-1	.	TRBV20-1	.
CASSPNGPVFDQQYF	TGTGCCAGCAGTCCAAATGGCCCCGTATTTGATCAACAGTACTTC	TRBJ2-7	.	TRBV2	.
CASSRQGTYQETQYF	TGTGCCAGCAGTAGACAGGGGACGTACCAAGAGACCCAGTACTTC	TRBJ2-5	TRBD1	TRBV2	.
CASGSLAGGYNEQFF	TGTGCTAGTGGTTCCTTAGCGGGAGGTTACAATGAGCAGTTCTTC	TRBJ2-1	TRBD2	TRBV12-5	.
CASSEFAGGYTGELFF	TGCGCCAGCAGTGAGTTTGCGGGGGGCTACACCGGGGAGCTGTTTTTT	TRBJ2-2	TRBD2	TRBV10-2	.
CASSQVEAGVGNTIYF	TGTGCCAGCAGCCAAGTTGAGGCAGGGGTGGGAAACACCATATATTTT	TRBJ1-3	.	TRBV3-1/TRBV3-2	.
CASSSDGSSYEQYF	TGTGCCAGCAGTTCGGACGGCAGCTCCTACGAGCAGTACTTC	TRBJ2-7	.	TRBV6-5	few
CASSQGTEAFF	TGTGCCAGCAGCCAGGGTACTGAAGCTTTCTTT	TRBJ1-1	.	TRBV6-2/TRBV6-3	.
CASSLRLGLAKDTQYF	TGTGCCAGCAGCTTAAGGTTGGGACTAGCGAAAGATACGCAGTATTTT	TRBJ2-3	TRBD2	TRBV7-2	.
CASSKGLAGGGSTDTQYF	TGCGCCAGCAGCAAGGGACTAGCGGGAGGTGGGAGTACAGATACGCAGTATTTT	TRBJ2-3	TRBD2	TRBV5-1	.
CASSLGGVGLHRETQYF	TGTGCCAGCAGTTTGGGGGGCGTAGGTCTCCACCGAGAGACCCAGTACTTC	TRBJ2-5	.	TRBV28	.
CASISSGGGETQYF	TGCGCCAGCATAAGTAGCGGGGGAGGAGAGACCCAGTACTTC	TRBJ2-5	TRBD2	TRBV10-1	.
CASSVDSGDTDTQYF	TGTGCCAGCAGCGTAGACAGCGGTGACACAGATACGCAGTATTTT	TRBJ2-3	.	TRBV9	.
CSVEARGDPDTIYF	TGCAGCGTTGAGGCTCGTGGGGATCCGGACACCATATATTTT	TRBJ1-3	.	TRBV29-1	once
CSGGGHDTDTQYF	TGCAGCGGGGGGGGACATGACACAGATACGCAGTATTTT	TRBJ2-3	.	TRBV29-1	.
CASRKSKTPRSGASTDTQYF	TGTGCCAGCCGCAAGTCCAAGACTCCCCGTAGCGGGGCTAGCACAGATACGCAGTATTTT	TRBJ2-3	TRBD2	TRBV27	.
CASSFFSGTGGSYEQYF	TGTGCCAGCAGCTTCTTTTCCGGGACAGGTGGTTCCTACGAGCAGTACTTC	TRBJ2-7	TRBD1	TRBV7-9	.
CASRTSGGSYEQYF	TGTGCCAGCAGGACTAGCGGGGGGTCCTACGAGCAGTACTTC	TRBJ2-7	TRBD2	TRBV3-1/TRBV3-2	few
CASSATLVANYGYTF	TGTGCCAGTAGCGCGACCCTCGTAGCTAACTATGGCTACACCTTC	TRBJ1-2	.	TRBV19	.
CASSTGTSGSTDTQYF	TGTGCCAGCAGCACTGGGACTAGCGGTAGCACAGATACGCAGTATTTT	TRBJ2-3	TRBD2	TRBV5-4	.
CASSPPESSYNEQFF	TGTGCCAGCTCACCACCCGAGAGCTCCTACAATGAGCAGTTCTTC	TRBJ2-1	.	TRBV18	.
CASSGGSNTGELFF	TGTGCCAGCTCTGGGGGATCAAACACCGGGGAGCTGTTTTTT	TRBJ2-2	.	TRBV11-3	.
CASTPKVKPQHF	TGTGCCAGCACCCCCAAGGTTAAGCCCCAGCATTTT	TRBJ1-5	.	TRBV12-3/TRBV12-4	.
CASSRPTGGGEKLFF	TGTGCCAGCAGCAGACCGACAGGGGGAGGTGAAAAACTGTTTTTT	TRBJ1-4	.	TRBV21-1	few
CASSFHGTGANTEAFF	TGCGCCAGCAGCTTTCACGGGACGGGAGCCAACACTGAAGCTTTCTTT	TRBJ1-1	.	TRBV5-1	.
CASSSTTALLKRAQYF	TGTGCCAGCAGTTCAACAACAGCGCTCCTCAAGAGGGCCCAGTACTTC	TRBJ2-5	.	TRBV7-9	.
CASSQLAGGGTDTQYF	TGTGCCAGCAGTCAACTAGCGGGAGGAGGGACAGATACGCAGTATTTT	TRBJ2-3	TRBD2	TRBV9	.
CSAKGEPPLHF	TGCAGTGCTAAGGGGGAGCCACCCCTCCACTTT	TRBJ1-6	.	TRBV20-1	few
CASSQALPFEGVNTEAFF	TGTGCCAGCAGCCAAGCTCTACCCTTTGAGGGTGTGAACACTGAAGCTTTCTTT	TRBJ1-1	.	TRBV4-2	.
CASSLGDRGGANVLTF	TGTGCCAGCAGCTTAGGGGACAGGGGTGGGGCCAACGTCCTGACTTTC	TRBJ2-6	TRBD1	TRBV11-2	.
CASSPVLAGALSTDTQYF	TGTGCCAGCAGCCCCGTACTAGCGGGGGCCCTTAGCACAGATACGCAGTATTTT	TRBJ2-3	TRBD2	TRBV13	.
CASSQEFFNRGANYNEQFF	TGCGCCAGCAGCCAAGAGTTCTTTAACCGGGGAGCTAACTACAATGAGCAGTTCTTC	TRBJ2-1	.	TRBV4-3	.
CASSQGVEKLFF	TGTGCCAGCAGCCAAGGGGTAGAAAAACTGTTTTTT	TRBJ1-4	.	TRBV3-1/TRBV3-2	.
CAISDSGGAGEKLFF	TGTGCCATCAGTGACTCCGGGGGGGCCGGGGAAAAACTGTTTTTT	TRBJ1-4	.	TRBV10-3	few
CASSQAMSGAYNEQFF	TGTGCCAGCAGCCAAGCCATGTCAGGGGCCTACAATGAGCAGTTCTTC	TRBJ2-1	.	TRBV4-2	large
CASSLGFSSEQFF	TGTGCCAGCAGTTTAGGATTCAGTTCTGAGCAGTTCTTC	TRBJ2-1	.	TRBV7-9	.
CASSDGTSGGQYF	TGTGCCAGCAGCGACGGGACTAGTGGGGGGCAGTACTTC	TRBJ2-7	TRBD2	TRBV9	.
CASLGPRPGAREQFF	TGTGCCAGCCTTGGGCCTCGACCAGGGGCTCGGGAGCAGTTCTTC	TRBJ2-1	.	TRBV28	.
CASSPGFSSYNEQFF	TGTGCCAGCAGTCCAGGGTTTAGCTCCTACAATGAGCAGTTCTTC	TRBJ2-1	.	TRBV2	.
CSARQANTEAFF	TGCAGCGCTCGACAGGCGAACACTGAAGCTTTCTTT	TRBJ1-1	.	TRBV29-1	once
CASSDPGQGRSIPLHF	TGTGCCAGCAGTGATCCGGGACAGGGCCGTTCTATCCCCCTCCACTTT	TRBJ1-6	TRBD1	TRBV6-1	.
CASSRQGAGELFF	TGTGCCAGCAGTCGACAGGGGGCCGGGGAGCTGTTTTTT	TRBJ2-2	TRBD1	TRBV25-1	few
CASSGDRATDTQYF	TGTGCCAGCAGCGGAGACAGGGCAACAGATACGCAGTATTTT	TRBJ2-3	TRBD1	TRBV6-2/TRBV6-3	.
CASSPLGALKAAEAFF	TGCGCCAGCAGCCCCCTCGGGGCCCTAAAGGCCGCTGAAGCTTTCTTT	TRBJ1-1	.	TRBV5-1	.
CASSPGLAALQETQYF	TGTGCCAGCAGCCCCGGGCTAGCGGCCCTCCAAGAGACCCAGTACTTC	TRBJ2-5	TRBD2	TRBV13	.
CASSTLATTGELFF	TGTGCCAGCAGTACACTAGCGACCACCGGGGAGCTGTTTTTT	TRBJ2-2	TRBD2	TRBV27	.
CASSQDTYKGVGTDTQYF	TGTGCCAGCAGCCAAGATACTTACAAAGGGGTTGGCACAGATACGCAGTATTTT	TRBJ2-3	.	TRBV14	.
CASSQAGTVSGNTIYF	TGTGCCAGCAGCCAAGCCGGGACAGTCTCTGGAAACACCATATATTTT	TRBJ1-3	TRBD1	TRBV3-1/TRBV3-2	.
CASSYGPSNTEAFF	TGTGCCAGCAGTTACGGGCCATCGAACACTGAAGCTTTCTTT	TRBJ1-1	.	TRBV6-5	.
CSVTTSGRASDTQYF	TGCAGCGTGACGACTAGCGGGAGGGCCTCAGATACGCAGTATTTT	TRBJ2-3	TRBD2	TRBV29-1	.
CASSSNSGQSSPPPQHF	TGTGCCAGTAGTTCCAACTCGGGACAGAGTTCCCCTCCGCCCCAGCATTTT	TRBJ1-5	TRBD1	TRBV19	.
CASSFQRGSTDTQYF	TGCGCCAGCAGCTTCCAGCGGGGGTCCACAGATACGCAGTATTTT	TRBJ2-3	TRBD2	TRBV5-1	.
CASSLSRTSGSWAYNEQFF	TGTGCCAGCAGCTTAAGTAGGACTAGCGGGAGTTGGGCCTACAATGAGCAGTTCTTC	TRBJ2-1	TRBD2	TRBV13	.
CASSPGLAGMETQYF	TGTGCCAGCAGTCCTGGGTTGGCGGGGATGGAGACCCAGTACTTC	TRBJ2-5	.	TRBV27	.
CASSPHGQGSNTF	TGTGCCAGCAGTCCCCACGGACAGGGTAGCAACACCTTC	TRBJ1-2	TRBD1	TRBV12-3/TRBV12-4	.
CASSQSRRDEQYF	TGTGCCAGCAGCCAATCCCGACGGGACGAGCAGTACTTC	TRBJ2-7	.	TRBV7-2	.
CASSPGQGQILAKNIQYF	TGTGCCAGCAGCCCCGGCCAAGGACAGATTCTAGCCAAAAACATTCAGTACTTC	TRBJ2-4	.	TRBV9	.